These 19 T cell receptor beta chains were all obtained from the same sample, sequenced in a study of blood T cell repertoires in COVID-19. The protocol was immunoSEQ multiplex PCR, while the TCRdb copy is restricted to in-frame clones and leaves out a portion. The sample carries about 200,000 clones, 92% recorded once. Sequenced sample: peripheral blood. These TCRs come from a man aged 25 to 40 with acute or convalescent COVID-19.

J is TRBJ2-7 and V is TRBV5-1; 8 positions match TRBD1. The V gene end was trimmed by 2 bases and the J gene end by 2 bases; junction bases not matched to a gene: 3. There are 14 residues in the CDR3. CDR1 is SGHRS, CDR2 YFSETQ, per germline. The CDR3 DNA is TGCGCCAGCAGCTTTTGGACAGGGACCTACGAGCAGTACTTC. Protein: CASSFWTGTYEQYF.

V gene TRBV11-2 combines with J gene TRBJ2-7; TRBD1 aligns across 8 bases. The CDR3 spans 15 residues. Germline V lookup: CDR1 SGHAT, CDR2 FQNNGV. With 1 base clipped from V and 4 bases from J, the junction kept 6 bases outside the gene matches. CDR3 sequence reads: CASSLVGQGRYEQYF. The CDR3 DNA is TGTGCCAGCAGCTTAGTCGGACAGGGTCGTTACGAGCAGTACTTC.

For the CDR3, the DNA is TGTGCCAGCAGCCTAGACAGCTTCAATCAGCCCCAGCATTTT. Its protein product is CASSLDSFNQPQHF. This chain uses TRBV5-5 with TRBJ1-5, with a possible D match to TRBD1 (5 bases). Germline lookup yields CDR1 SGHKS and CDR2 YYEKEE (reference sequence). This CDR3 has 14 amino acids. V lost 4 bases and J lost 3, with 11 bases in between.

The V and J genes are TRBV19 and TRBJ1-5, with 8 positions matching TRBD1. Germline V gene data show CDR1 as LNHDA and CDR2 as SQIVND (reference sequence). J lost 1 base, V lost 6 bases, and 8 bases had no gene match. The CDR3 covers 16 residues. The CDR3 protein is CASSTGQGRSNQPQHF. DNA for the CDR3: TGTGCCAGTAGCACCGGACAGGGCCGGAGCAATCAGCCCCAGCATTTT.

The chain joins TRBV6-5 to TRBJ2-3; TRBD2 matches at 12 bases. V lost 8 bases and J lost 4; bases outside the gene matches: 4. This CDR3 region has 14 residues. The germline gives CDR1 MNHEY, CDR2 SVGAGI. The CDR3 nucleotides are TGTGCCAGCCGACTAGCGGGAGTTCCAGATACGCAGTATTTT. Translation: CASRLAGVPDTQYF.

The gene calls are TRBV28 and TRBJ2-5; possible D gene TRBD2, 6 bases. Germline V gene sequence: CDR1 MDHEN, CDR2 SYDVKM. CDR3 length equals 16 residues. Trimming removed 6 bases from V and 3 bases from J, with 20 bases in between. CDR3 sequence (DNA): TGTGCCAGCAGACCTTCGGGGTGGGGGGAAGAAGAGACCCAGTACTTC. Protein sequence: CASRPSGWGEEETQYF.

J is TRBJ2-3 and V is TRBV30; 7 bases line up with TRBD1. This CDR3 region has 16 residues. Germline V gene lookup returns CDR1 GTSNPN and CDR2 SVGIG (reference sequence). Germline trimming cut 0 bases from V and 0 bases from J; bases unmatched to any gene: 6. The CDR3 sequence is CAWSVRGLQSTDTQYF. The CDR3 DNA reads TGTGCCTGGAGTGTAAGGGGGCTACAGAGCACAGATACGCAGTATTTT.

CDR3 coding DNA: TGTGCCAGCAGTTTATCGATGGACGGACACCTATACGAGCAGTACTTC. Protein product: CASSLSMDGHLYEQYF. The chain has TRBV27 and TRBJ2-7; a possible D gene is TRBD1 (5 bases). This CDR3 is 16 amino acids long. Between the trimmed V and J ends, which lost 0 bases and 4 bases, there was a span of 16 bases. Germline V gene sequence: CDR1 MNHEY, CDR2 SMNVEV (reference sequence).

This chain joins TRBV11-2 and TRBJ2-7; no clear D. V was shortened by 5 bases and J by 2 bases, with 10 bases between the two germline ends. Germline loops: CDR1 SGHAT, CDR2 FQNNGV. There are 13 residues in the CDR3. The CDR3 sequence is CASSVSQAYEQYF. The CDR3 nucleotides are TGTGCCAGCAGCGTATCCCAGGCCTACGAGCAGTACTTC.

As concerns this clone: The sample contains more than one DNA sequence encoding this CDR3. V usage is TRBV7-3 and J usage is TRBJ2-1, with 10 nucleotides matching TRBD1. The CDR3 consists of 14 residues. The J segment lost 5 bases and the V segment lost 5 bases, leaving 3 bases of the junction unmatched. Germline CDR1 is SGHTA and CDR2 is FQGTGA. CDR3 residues: CASSPGQGHNEQFF. Written as DNA, the CDR3 is TGTGCCAGCAGCCCGGGACAGGGGCACAATGAGCAGTTCTTC.

Written as DNA, the CDR3 is TGTGCCAGCAGTTTTGGACTAGCTTCCAACGAGCAGTACTTC. Residues: CASSFGLASNEQYF. The chain uses TRBV28 and TRBJ2-7; 8 bases align to TRBD2. With 3 bases clipped from V and 5 bases from J, the junction kept 6 bases outside the gene matches. The germline CDR1 and CDR2 sequences are MDHEN and SYDVKM. The CDR3 consists of 14 residues.

CDR3 DNA: TGCGCCAGCAGCTTCTCCCCAGGGTACGAGCAGTACTTC. As protein: CASSFSPGYEQYF. The chain links TRBV5-1 to TRBJ2-7; the D gene is possibly TRBD1 (5 bases). Germline loops: CDR1 SGHRS, CDR2 YFSETQ. The V and J ends lost 2 bases and 4 bases respectively, with 10 bases between them. The CDR3 is made up of 13 amino acids.

This chain connects TRBV9 to TRBJ1-6; D may be TRBD1 (6 bases). The length of the CDR3 is 14 residues. Trimming left V 0 bases short and J 9 bases short, with 10 bases between. Germline CDR1 is SGDLS and CDR2 is YYNGEE. The CDR3 region is CASSVGDIGSPLHF. In nucleotides, the CDR3 is TGTGCCAGCAGCGTAGGGGACATCGGTTCACCCCTCCACTTT.

V and J are TRBV6-5 and TRBJ1-5; no firm D call. V was trimmed by 5 bases and J by 1 base, leaving 12 bases between them. Germline V gene data show CDR1 as MNHEY and CDR2 as SVGAGI. This CDR3 region has 15 residues. As DNA, the CDR3 is TGTGCCAGCAGTAACCTCCCGGGGAGCAATCAGCCCCAGCATTTT. It codes for CASSNLPGSNQPQHF.

J is TRBJ1-4 and V is TRBV2; D is unresolved. Trimming took off 7 bases at V and 1 base at J, with 13 bases between the two ends. CDR3 length: 15 amino acids. Germline CDR1 is SNHLY and CDR2 is FYNNEI. The CDR3 is CASTERALTNEKLFF. The CDR3 DNA reads TGTGCCAGCACTGAGAGGGCTCTAACTAATGAAAAACTGTTTTTT.

This clone was observed a single time. This chain connects TRBV15 to TRBJ2-1; 7 bases line up with TRBD2. The CDR3 runs to 14 residues. The V gene's germline CDR1 is LNHNV and CDR2 YYDKDF (reference sequence). Trimming cost V 2 bases and J 3 bases; bases outside gene matches: 1. For the CDR3, the DNA is TGTGCCACCAGCAGAAGCGGGAACTACAATGAGCAGTTCTTC. Translating gives CATSRSGNYNEQFF.

The V gene is TRBV12-5, the J gene TRBJ2-7; 9 nucleotides align to TRBD1. The CDR3 extends over 16 amino acids. Per the germline V gene, CDR1 is LGHNT and CDR2 is FRNRAP. The J segment lost 6 bases and the V segment lost 5 bases, leaving 14 bases of the junction unmatched. This chain's CDR3 is CASGPRPGTGSGEQYF. The CDR3, as DNA: TGTGCTAGTGGTCCTCGTCCCGGGACAGGGTCGGGCGAGCAGTACTTC.

The rearrangement uses TRBV19 and TRBJ2-6; the D gene is possibly TRBD1 (5 bases). The CDR3 is made up of 15 amino acids. Per germline, CDR1 LNHDA and CDR2 SQIVND (reference sequence). Trimming shortened V by 5 bases and J by 4 bases, and 12 bases separated the two germline ends. The CDR3 sequence: CASSEQVLGANVLTF. The CDR3 nucleotides read TGTGCCAGTAGTGAACAGGTATTGGGGGCCAACGTCCTGACTTTC.

The chain carries TRBV5-1 and TRBJ2-3; 11 bases line up with TRBD2. V was clipped by 4 bases and J by 2 bases; unmatched bases: 6. This CDR3 has 16 residues. From germline, CDR1 is SGHRS and CDR2 YFSETQ. CDR3 sequence: CASSPRLAGNTDTQYF. CDR3 DNA sequence: TGCGCCAGCAGCCCCCGACTAGCGGGGAACACAGATACGCAGTATTTT.